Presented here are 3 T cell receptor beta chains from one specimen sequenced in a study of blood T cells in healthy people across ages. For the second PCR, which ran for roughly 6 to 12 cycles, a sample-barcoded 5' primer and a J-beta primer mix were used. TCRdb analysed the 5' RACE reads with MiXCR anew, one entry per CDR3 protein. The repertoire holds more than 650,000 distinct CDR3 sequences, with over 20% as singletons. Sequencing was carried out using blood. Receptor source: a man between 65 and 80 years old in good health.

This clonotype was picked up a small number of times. The CDR3 nucleotides are TGTGCCAGCAGTCCCGGGACAGGCGCCTGGTACCAAGAGACCCAGTACTTC. Its translation is CASSPGTGAWYQETQYF. This rearrangement joins TRBV28 to TRBJ2-5, with TRBD1 matching 8 bases. CDR1 and CDR2 from the germline V gene are MDHEN and SYDVKM. The junction had 11 bases not matched to a gene; V was cut back by 5 bases and J by 0 bases. The CDR3 runs to 17 residues.

This CDR3 is CASSYEDSPLHF. DNA for the CDR3: TGTGCCAGCAGTTACGAGGATTCACCCCTCCACTTT. The gene calls are TRBV6-2 or TRBV6-3 and TRBJ1-6, with D uncertain. V lost 2 bases, J lost 8 bases, and 4 bases lay in between. The CDR3 totals 12 residues. CDR1 and CDR2 from the germline V gene are MNHEY and SVGEGT.

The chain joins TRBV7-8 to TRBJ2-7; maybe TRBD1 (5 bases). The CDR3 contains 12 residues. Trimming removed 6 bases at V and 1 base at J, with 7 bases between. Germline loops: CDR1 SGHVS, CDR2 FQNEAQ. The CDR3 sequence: CASRDNSYEQYF. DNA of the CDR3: TGTGCCAGCAGGGACAATTCCTACGAGCAGTACTTC.